This TCR beta chain was captured by sequencing in a study of read filtering for tumor transcriptome and immune sequencing. In this sample, this clonotype turned up a few times. Since a much larger clone is just one base distant, this may be a read error. From 300 to 450 ng of RNA, a library with molecular barcoded alpha/delta and beta/gamma adaptors was made. TCRdb re-called the reads with MiXCR, one entry per CDR3 protein. The sample holds 15,000 to 20,000 distinct CDR3 sequences, approximately 20% seen once. There are 17 residues in the CDR3. The germline CDR1 and CDR2 sequences are MNHEY and SMNVEV (reference sequence).

This clonotype was obtained from a donor aged 40 or older with multiple myeloma. The gene calls are TRBV27 and TRBJ2-1; D gene unclear. The sequenced sample consisted of a population of CD138-negative cells sorted from bone marrow. CDR3 in amino acids: CASSATDGGGFYDEQFF. CDR3 sequence (DNA): TGTGCCAGCAGTGCGACGGATGGTGGTGGGTTCTACGATGAGCAGTTCTTC.